Sequencing of this T cell receptor beta chain was carried out in a study of T cells after posttransplantation cyclophosphamide. The study, taken as a whole, reports: Recipient CMV seropositivity and CMV reactivation strongly tracked TRB clonality. Tissue-infiltrating T cells from skin or gut overlapped little with blood T cells. Donor-recipient repertoire similarity was low at 1-2 months, rising over year one.

Treatment was busulfan-fludarabine conditioning, a marrow graft, and cyclophosphamide on days +3 and +4. Germline values: CDR1 MGHRA, CDR2 YSYEKL. The CDR3 contains 15 residues. Trimming cost V 1 base and J 9 bases; bases outside gene matches: 5. Only in-frame clones appear in the TCRdb table, and some are missing; sequencing was by immunoSEQ multiplex PCR. The table shows about 10,000 clones, with 82% occurring only once. Comment on this clone: Its target is not known.

The V gene is TRBV4-1, the J gene TRBJ1-6; 8 nucleotides line up with TRBD1. The input for sequencing was PBMCs, taken 1903 days after a stem cell transplant with posttransplant cyclophosphamide. The receptor was derived from a female patient in her thirties or forties who received an allogeneic stem cell transplant from a related donor, was CMV-positive, and had no GVHD. Some T cells may arise from the graft donor. CDR3 amino acids: CASSQGWTGISPLHF. DNA for the CDR3: TGCGCCAGCAGCCAAGGCTGGACAGGGATTTCACCCCTCCACTTT.